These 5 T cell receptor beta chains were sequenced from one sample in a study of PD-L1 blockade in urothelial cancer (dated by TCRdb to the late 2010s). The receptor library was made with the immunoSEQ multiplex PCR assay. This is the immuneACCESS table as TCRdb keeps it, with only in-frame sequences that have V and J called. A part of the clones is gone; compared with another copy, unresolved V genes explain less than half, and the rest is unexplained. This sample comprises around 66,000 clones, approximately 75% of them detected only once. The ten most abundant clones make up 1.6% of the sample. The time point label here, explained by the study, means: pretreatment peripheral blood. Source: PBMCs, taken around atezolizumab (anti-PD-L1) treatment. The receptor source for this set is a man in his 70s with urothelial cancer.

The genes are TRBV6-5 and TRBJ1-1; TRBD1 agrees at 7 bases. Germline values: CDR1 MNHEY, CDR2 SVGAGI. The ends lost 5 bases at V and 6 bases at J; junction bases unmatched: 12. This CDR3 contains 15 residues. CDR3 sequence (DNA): TGTGCCAGCAGTCAACAACAGGGGAATTTGGCTGAAGCTTTCTTT. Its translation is CASSQQQGNLAEAFF.

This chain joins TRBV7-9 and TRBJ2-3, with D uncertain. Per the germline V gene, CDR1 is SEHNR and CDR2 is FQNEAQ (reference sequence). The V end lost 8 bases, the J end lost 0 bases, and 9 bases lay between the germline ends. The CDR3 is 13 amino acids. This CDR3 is CASQRPSTDTQYF. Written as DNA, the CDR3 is TGTGCCAGCCAGCGTCCAAGCACAGATACGCAGTATTTT.

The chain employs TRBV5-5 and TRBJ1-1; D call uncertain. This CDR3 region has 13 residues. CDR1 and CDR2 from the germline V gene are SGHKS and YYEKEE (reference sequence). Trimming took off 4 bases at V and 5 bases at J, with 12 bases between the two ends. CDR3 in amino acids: CASSPIEYTEAFF. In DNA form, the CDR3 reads TGTGCCAGCAGCCCCATAGAGTATACTGAAGCTTTCTTT.

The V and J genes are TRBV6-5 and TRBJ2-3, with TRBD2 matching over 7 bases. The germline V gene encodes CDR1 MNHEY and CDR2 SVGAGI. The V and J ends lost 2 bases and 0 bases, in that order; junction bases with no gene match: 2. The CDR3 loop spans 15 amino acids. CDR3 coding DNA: TGTGCCAGCAGTTACGGCGGGAGCAGCACAGATACGCAGTATTTT. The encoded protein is CASSYGGSSTDTQYF.

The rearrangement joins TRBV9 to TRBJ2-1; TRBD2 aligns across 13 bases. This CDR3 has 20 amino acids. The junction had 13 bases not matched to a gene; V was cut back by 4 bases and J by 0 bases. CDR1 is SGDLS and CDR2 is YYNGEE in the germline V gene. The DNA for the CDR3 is TGTGCCAGCAGCCCAGTGACCGGGACTAGCGGGGCTAGCTCCTACAATGAGCAGTTCTTC. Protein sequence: CASSPVTGTSGASSYNEQFF.